The 7 T cell receptor beta chains below all came from one sample that was sequenced in a study of blood T cell repertoires in COVID-19. Clones were sequenced by immunoSEQ multiplex PCR, and TCRdb holds only the in-frame ones, with some missing. The sample lists 200,000 to 300,000 clones, 84% occurring once. Sequenced sample: peripheral blood. The source is a man aged 60-69 years with acute or convalescent COVID-19.

The J gene is TRBJ2-2, the V gene TRBV6-5; no clear D gene. V was shortened by 5 bases and J by 2 bases, with 12 bases between the two germline ends. The CDR3 has 15 residues. Germline values: CDR1 MNHEY, CDR2 SVGAGI. The CDR3 DNA is TGTGCCAGCAGTACCCGGAGAGTCAACACCGGGGAGCTGTTTTTT. This sequence encodes CASSTRRVNTGELFF.

The chain couples TRBV19 to TRBJ2-2, with 8 bases fitting TRBD2. With 4 bases clipped from V and 6 bases from J, the junction kept 13 bases outside the gene matches. There are 17 residues in the CDR3. Per germline, CDR1 LNHDA and CDR2 SQIVND (reference sequence). The CDR3 is CASSKDVGGRRSGELFF. The CDR3, as DNA: TGTGCCAGTAGTAAGGATGTGGGCGGGAGGAGGTCCGGGGAGCTGTTTTTT.

V is TRBV10-3 and J is TRBJ1-2, with TRBD1 identical over 10 bases. The CDR3 length is 15 residues. The trim removed 2 bases at V and 7 bases at J, leaving 7 bases unmatched. The germline CDR1 and CDR2 sequences are ENHRY and SYGVKD. CDR3 nucleotide sequence: TGTGCCATCAGTGAGAGGGGGACAGGGGATTTTGGCTACACCTTC. This gives the protein CAISERGTGDFGYTF.

The V and J genes are TRBV11-2 and TRBJ2-3; 7 positions agree with TRBD2. The CDR3 contains 17 residues. The V segment lost 2 bases and the J segment 2 bases; nucleotides outside the gene matches: 10. The germline CDR1 and CDR2 sequences are SGHAT and FQNNGV. The CDR3 is CASSLTLGGGTTDTQYF. The CDR3 DNA is TGTGCCAGCAGCTTAACACTTGGGGGGGGGACCACAGATACGCAGTATTTT.

This chain connects TRBV5-1 to TRBJ2-7, with TRBD1 matching over 10 bases. Trimming removed 5 bases from V and 6 bases from J; junction bases left unmatched: 5. Germline loops: CDR1 SGHRS, CDR2 YFSETQ. The CDR3 consists of 13 residues. In DNA, the CDR3 is TGCGCCAGCAGACCGGGACAGGGGCCCGAGCAGTACTTC. Its translation is CASRPGQGPEQYF.

The V and J genes are TRBV5-1 and TRBJ1-1, with D possibly matching TRBD1 (5 bases). Looked up from germline, CDR1 is SGHRS and CDR2 is YFSETQ. The CDR3 length is 16 residues. Trimming removed 0 bases from V and 5 bases from J, with 17 bases in between. Here the CDR3 reads CASSLGTGGLSTEAFF. The CDR3 DNA reads TGCGCCAGCAGCTTGGGTACTGGGGGGTTGAGTACTGAAGCTTTCTTT. Variable domain in full (rest from reference TRBV5-1 and TRBJ1-1): KAGVTQTPRYLIKTRGQQVTLSCSPISGHRSVSWYQQTPGQGLQFLFEYFSETQRNKGNFPGRFSGRQFSNSRSEMNVSTLELGDSALYLCASSLGTGGLSTEAFFGQGTRLTVV.

The rearrangement uses TRBV6-2 or TRBV6-3 and TRBJ2-7; tentatively, D is TRBD2 (5 bases). V was shortened by 6 bases and J by 4 bases, with 16 bases between the two germline ends. CDR1 and CDR2 (germline): MNHEY, SVGEGT. CDR3 length: 14 amino acids. The CDR3 DNA is TGTGCCAGCAGCAAGCGGACCCTGGGGTACGAGCAGTACTTC. It specifies CASSKRTLGYEQYF.